Presented here are 29 T cell receptor beta chains from one specimen sequenced in a study of blood T cell repertoires in COVID-19. Here immunoSEQ multiplex PCR was the method, and the copy in TCRdb shows in-frame clones only, minus some. The data show more than 45,000 clones, just over 85% seen once. Material for sequencing was peripheral blood. These receptor sequences come from an elderly woman with COVID-19, enrolled during active disease.

This clone has a single count. V gene TRBV6-6 combines with J gene TRBJ2-1; 13 bases map to TRBD2. The CDR3 is 19 amino acids. CDR1 is MNHNY, CDR2 SVGAGI, per germline (reference sequence). V lost 5 bases and J lost 1; bases outside the gene matches: 11. The CDR3 protein is CASSPETGLAGVSYNEQFF. The CDR3 nucleotides are TGTGCCAGCAGTCCCGAAACTGGACTAGCGGGGGTATCCTACAATGAGCAGTTCTTC.

This clone occurred once. A read error may account for a junction end that differs from germline. The gene calls are TRBV7-2 and TRBJ1-1, with a tentative D call TRBD1 (6 bases). Germline V lookup: CDR1 SGHTA, CDR2 FQGNSA. The CDR3 is made up of 15 amino acids. The CDR3: CASSLDLRGSAEAFF. Here the CDR3 DNA reads TGTGCCAGCAGTTTAGACCTCAGGGGTTCCGCTGAAGCTTTCTTT.

This clone has a single count. This sequence joins TRBV19 and TRBJ2-2; D call uncertain. The V gene's germline CDR1 is LNHDA and CDR2 SQIVND (reference sequence). This CDR3 contains 14 residues. Trimming removed 6 bases at V and 4 bases at J, with 12 bases between. The chain's CDR3 is CASSRVPLTGELFF. The CDR3 bases are TGTGCCAGTAGCCGAGTGCCGCTCACCGGGGAGCTGTTTTTT.

This chain links TRBV14 with TRBJ1-6, with 10 nucleotides matching TRBD1. Germline-derived CDR1 and CDR2 are SGHDN and FVKESK. V lost 3 bases, J lost 10 bases, and 3 bases stayed unmatched. The CDR3 totals 14 residues. This chain's CDR3 is CASSQDRGGSPLHF. The DNA of the CDR3 is TGTGCCAGCAGCCAGGACAGGGGGGGATCACCCCTCCACTTT. The entire variable domain, with the rest obtained from reference TRBV14 and TRBJ1-6, is as follows: EAGVTQFPSHSVIEKGQTVTLRCDPISGHDNLYWYRRVMGKEIKFLLHFVKESKQDESGMPNNRFLAERTGGTYSTLKVQPAELEDSGVYFCASSQDRGGSPLHFGNGTRLTVT.

This chain connects TRBV18 to TRBJ1-1, with 9 bases fitting TRBD1. V lost 3 bases, J lost 10 bases, and 9 bases stayed unmatched. The CDR3 totals 14 residues. Germline loops: CDR1 KGHSH, CDR2 LQKENI. CDR3 region: CASSPDRGSLGAFF. For the CDR3, the DNA is TGTGCCAGCTCACCCGACAGGGGGTCGCTTGGAGCTTTCTTT.

V and J are TRBV20-1 and TRBJ1-2; D is uncertain. The CDR3 covers 11 residues. The germline V gene has CDR1 DFQATT and CDR2 SNEGSKA (reference sequence). V was trimmed by 0 bases and J by 5 bases, leaving 4 bases between them. The CDR3 nucleotides read TGCAGTGCTAGAGACAGATATGGCTACACCTTC. It translates to CSARDRYGYTF.

The chain joins TRBV6-5 to TRBJ2-2; tentatively, D is TRBD1 (6 bases). CDR1 and CDR2 from the germline V gene are MNHEY and SVGAGI. The CDR3 length is 15 residues. Deletions cut 0 bases from V and 4 bases from J, with 9 bases between. DNA of the CDR3: TGTGCCAGCAGTTACTCCAGGGGCTCCACCGGGGAGCTGTTTTTT. Its translation: CASSYSRGSTGELFF.

This chain links TRBV19 with TRBJ1-5; D is possibly TRBD1 (6 bases). V dropped 10 bases and J dropped 2 bases, with 18 bases sitting between them. There are 15 residues in the CDR3. Germline CDR1 is LNHDA and CDR2 is SQIVND (reference sequence). Here the CDR3 DNA reads TGTGCCACGCTAGAACAGGGTTGGGGCAATCAGCCCCAGCATTTT. As protein: CATLEQGWGNQPQHF. Using reference TRBV19 and TRBJ1-5 for the parts outside the CDR3, the full variable domain is DGGITQSPKYLFRKEGQNVTLSCEQNLNHDAMYWYRQDPGQGLRLIYYSQIVNDFQKGDIAEGYSVSREKKESFPLTVTSAQKNPTAFYLCATLEQGWGNQPQHFGDGTRLSIL.

DNA for the CDR3: TGTGCCAGCAGCTTGCAGGGGGAAAACATTCAGTACTTC. Encoded protein: CASSLQGENIQYF. The rearrangement joins TRBV5-4 to TRBJ2-4; 7 bases line up with TRBD1. This CDR3 has 13 amino acids. Germline CDR1 reads SGHNT; CDR2 reads YYREEE (reference sequence). The V gene end was trimmed by 1 base and the J gene end by 5 bases; junction bases not matched to a gene: 0.

The chain combines TRBV5-1 with TRBJ2-1, with 8 nucleotides matching TRBD2. After removal of 3 bases from V and 0 bases from J, the junction contained 2 bases not matched to a gene. The CDR3 is 15 residues long. Germline V CDR1 and CDR2: SGHRS, YFSETQ. The CDR3 sequence: CASSSGLVSYNEQFF. The CDR3 bases are TGCGCCAGCAGCTCGGGACTAGTCTCCTACAATGAGCAGTTCTTC.

V usage is TRBV28 and J usage is TRBJ1-4; D is undetermined. The germline V gene encodes CDR1 MDHEN and CDR2 SYDVKM. With 5 bases removed from V and 4 bases from J, the gap between germline ends came to 11 bases. The CDR3 length is 14 residues. CDR3 residues: CASSRTPFNEKLFF. Here the CDR3 DNA reads TGTGCCAGCAGTAGGACTCCATTTAATGAAAAACTGTTTTTT.

The chain is built from TRBV19 and TRBJ2-7; 7 bases are shared with TRBD1. The CDR3 spans 15 residues. V was pared by 0 bases and J by 4 bases, with 6 bases of the junction left unmatched. Germline CDR1 and CDR2: LNHDA and SQIVND (reference sequence). The CDR3 nucleotides are TGTGCCAGTAGTATAGAAGGGGGCATGGTTTACGAGCAGTACTTC. Translated, it gives CASSIEGGMVYEQYF.

V is TRBV4-2 and J is TRBJ1-5; 8 positions match TRBD1. Trimming at V came to 0 bases and at J to 7 bases, leaving 8 bases not matched to a gene. CDR1 and CDR2 from the germline V gene are LGHNA and YNFKEQ. The CDR3 runs to 16 residues. The CDR3 DNA sequence: TGTGCCAGCAGCCAAGATCTTGACAGGGGCGGCCAGCCCCAGCATTTT. This translates into CASSQDLDRGGQPQHF.

The chain carries TRBV18 and TRBJ2-2; D is ambiguous. Germline CDR1 KGHSH, CDR2 LQKENI. V dropped 2 bases and J dropped 6 bases, with 10 bases sitting between them. The CDR3 is made up of 14 amino acids. The CDR3 loop reads CASSPKARAGELFF. The CDR3 bases are TGTGCCAGCTCACCAAAGGCCCGGGCCGGGGAGCTGTTTTTT. The full variable domain, completed using reference TRBV18 and TRBJ2-2, is NAGVMQNPRHLVRRRGQEARLRCSPMKGHSHVYWYRQLPEEGLKFMVYLQKENIIDESGMPKERFSAEFPKEGPSILRIQQVVRGDSAAYFCASSPKARAGELFFGEGSRLTVL.

This clone was found once. The chain has TRBV21-1 and TRBJ2-3; TRBD2, as called in the table, went unchecked against the DNA. TRBV21-1 is listed as a pseudogene. This CDR3 region has 16 residues. The CDR3 DNA is TGTGCCAGCAGCAAAGCGACGCGGAGATTCACAGATACGCAGTATTTT. Translation gives CASSKATRRFTDTQYF.

The rearrangement joins TRBV6-6 to TRBJ2-2; D perhaps matches TRBD1 (6 bases). Germline V gene data show CDR1 as MNHNY and CDR2 as SVGAGI (reference sequence). Trimming removed 7 bases from V and 4 bases from J, with 7 bases in between. The CDR3 is made up of 12 amino acids. The CDR3 DNA is TGTGCCAGCACACAGGGCACCGGGGAGCTGTTTTTT. Protein product: CASTQGTGELFF.

V gene TRBV7-2 combines with J gene TRBJ2-6; D not certain. In germline, CDR1 is SGHTA, CDR2 FQGNSA. CDR3 length equals 16 residues. V was shortened by 5 bases and J by 0 bases, with 11 bases between the two germline ends. The CDR3, as DNA: TGTGCCAGCAGCGGAAGAACAGTCTCTGGGGCCAACGTCCTGACTTTC. Its translation is CASSGRTVSGANVLTF.

The chain joins TRBV7-8 to TRBJ2-2, with TRBD2 as a possible D gene (5 bases). The ends were cut back, 1 base at V and 7 bases at J, with 10 bases in the middle. The CDR3 runs 14 residues. Per germline, CDR1 SGHVS and CDR2 FQNEAQ. The chain's CDR3 is CASSLVAKGGELFF. As DNA, the CDR3 is TGTGCCAGCAGCTTAGTAGCGAAGGGCGGGGAGCTGTTTTTT.

The chain links TRBV28 to TRBJ1-5; D call uncertain. There are 15 residues in the CDR3. The V end was cut by 7 bases, the J end by 1 base, with 14 bases between. The V gene's germline CDR1 is MDHEN and CDR2 SYDVKM. In DNA, the CDR3 is TGTGCCAGCATCCCATACCCTCGGAGCAATCAGCCCCAGCATTTT. Protein sequence: CASIPYPRSNQPQHF.

The chain uses TRBV11-2 and TRBJ2-5; TRBD1 matches 7 bases. The ends lost 3 bases at V and 2 bases at J; junction bases unmatched: 6. The CDR3 is made up of 15 amino acids. Germline V gives CDR1 SGHAT, CDR2 FQNNGV. CDR3 in amino acids: CASSFVPGQQETQYF. Here the CDR3 DNA reads TGTGCCAGCAGCTTCGTACCGGGACAGCAAGAGACCCAGTACTTC.

This clone has a single count. The chain is built from TRBV7-2 and TRBJ1-6; tentatively, D is TRBD1 (6 bases). V lost 6 bases, J lost 7 bases, and 10 bases lay in between. CDR3 length equals 13 residues. In germline, CDR1 is SGHTA, CDR2 FQGNSA. This chain's CDR3 is CASSFTGNSPLHF. The CDR3, as DNA: TGTGCCAGCAGTTTTACAGGGAATTCACCCCTCCACTTT.

The rearrangement uses TRBV18 and TRBJ2-5, with 11 bases aligning to TRBD2. CDR1 KGHSH and CDR2 LQKENI come from the germline V gene. CDR3 length equals 16 residues. Trimming cost V 3 bases and J 3 bases; bases outside gene matches: 6. CDR3 sequence (DNA): TGTGCCAGCTCACCGAAGGGACTAGCGGTAGAAGAGACCCAGTACTTC. Translated, it gives CASSPKGLAVEETQYF.

The V call is TRBV5-6, the J call TRBJ1-2; 9 bases fit TRBD1. Germline V gives CDR1 SGHDT, CDR2 YYEEEE. V trimming: 4 bases; J trimming: 7 bases; junction bases outside the gene matches: 8. This CDR3 has 14 residues. The CDR3 coding sequence is TGTGCCAGCAGCCAGGGACAGGGATATGGTGGCTACACCTTC. As protein: CASSQGQGYGGYTF.

The rearrangement links TRBV20-1 to TRBJ1-5, with a weak D call TRBD1 (5 bases). V lost 3 bases, J lost 4 bases, and 7 bases lay in between. This CDR3 has 12 amino acids. Germline V gene lookup returns CDR1 DFQATT and CDR2 SNEGSKA (reference sequence). CDR3 residues: CSASQGNQPQHF. The CDR3, as DNA: TGCAGTGCTAGTCAGGGAAATCAGCCCCAGCATTTT.

V and J are TRBV6-2 or TRBV6-3 and TRBJ1-1; D unclear. Germline CDR1 reads MNHEY; CDR2 reads SVGEGT. The CDR3 is 16 residues long. The V end was cut by 1 base, the J end by 0 bases, with 12 bases between. The CDR3 here is CASSYLRNTMNTEAFF. As DNA, the CDR3 is TGTGCCAGCAGTTACTTGAGAAATACGATGAACACTGAAGCTTTCTTT.

This sequence joins TRBV5-4 and TRBJ1-6, with TRBD1 matching over 7 bases. Germline V gives CDR1 SGHNT, CDR2 YYREEE (reference sequence). V lost 0 bases, J lost 6 bases, and 9 bases stayed unmatched. The CDR3 consists of 17 residues. CDR3 nucleotides: TGTGCCAGCAGCTTGGAACAGGGGAGAGCCTCTAATTCACCCCTCCACTTT. Its translation is CASSLEQGRASNSPLHF. Full variable domain (outside the CDR3, taken from reference TRBV5-4 and TRBJ1-6): ETGVTQSPTHLIKTRGQQVTLRCSSQSGHNTVSWYQQALGQGPQFIFQYYREEENGRGNFPPRFSGLQFPNYSSELNVNALELDDSALYLCASSLEQGRASNSPLHFGNGTRLTVT.

This chain links TRBV15 with TRBJ2-2, with 8 bases matching TRBD2. Germline values: CDR1 LNHNV, CDR2 YYDKDF (reference sequence). V was clipped by 1 base and J by 6 bases; unmatched bases: 7. The CDR3 is 16 amino acids. Here the CDR3 reads CATSRVGTSLAGELFF. CDR3 in DNA: TGTGCCACCAGCAGAGTCGGGACTAGTTTAGCCGGGGAGCTGTTTTTT.

This clone turned up a few times. The rearrangement joins TRBV5-6 to TRBJ1-2, with TRBD1 matching 9 bases. This CDR3 contains 15 residues. Germline-derived CDR1 and CDR2 are SGHDT and YYEEEE. V was clipped by 3 bases and J by 7 bases; unmatched bases: 10. The chain's CDR3 is CASSSPDRGGRGYTF. Written as DNA, the CDR3 is TGTGCCAGCAGCTCTCCCGACAGGGGGGGACGTGGCTACACCTTC.

The chain uses TRBV4-1 and TRBJ2-1; 15 bases fit TRBD2. CDR3 length: 17 residues. From germline, CDR1 is MGHRA and CDR2 YSYEKL. Trimming removed 4 bases from V and 0 bases from J; junction bases left unmatched: 1. The CDR3 DNA is TGCGCCAGCAGCCCGGGACTAGCGGGGGGCTCCTACAATGAGCAGTTCTTC. It encodes CASSPGLAGGSYNEQFF.